Presented here are 14 T cell receptor beta chains from one specimen sequenced in a study of cytotoxic CD8 clonotypes in ibrutinib-treated CLL (dated by TCRdb to the early 2020s). In light of the paper, this sample's time point label describes: progressive disease on ibrutinib. The protocol used for the library was the immunoSEQ multiplex PCR assay. Held by TCRdb, this immuneACCESS table contains in-frame sequences only and omits some clones. Under half of the omission traces to an unresolved V gene where checked; the cause of the rest is unknown. Recorded for this sample are 150,000 to 200,000 clones; about 88% of them occurred a single time. The top ten clonotypes cover more than 2.5% of the sample. Sample: PBMCs, taken at disease progression, from a patient treated with ibrutinib. The receptors stem from a human donor with chronic lymphocytic leukemia.

The CDR3 sequence: CASSIRLAGEGYEQYF. DNA of the CDR3: TGTGCCAGTAGTATAAGACTAGCGGGAGAGGGGTACGAGCAGTACTTC. The chain carries TRBV19 and TRBJ2-7, with 12 nucleotides matching TRBD2. The germline V gene encodes CDR1 LNHDA and CDR2 SQIVND (reference sequence). The CDR3 is 16 residues long. The J segment lost 4 bases and the V segment lost 2 bases, leaving 6 bases of the junction unmatched.

The rearrangement uses TRBV6-1 and TRBJ2-1; 10 bases agree with TRBD1. V shed 6 bases, J shed 4 bases, and the junction held 3 bases outside the gene matches. CDR3 length equals 14 residues. Germline assignment: CDR1 MNHNS and CDR2 SASEGT. This CDR3 is CASSRDRGYNEQFF. CDR3 DNA sequence: TGTGCCAGCAGCCGGGACAGGGGTTACAATGAGCAGTTCTTC.

The chain combines TRBV19 with TRBJ1-5; D not resolved. The germline V gene encodes CDR1 LNHDA and CDR2 SQIVND (reference sequence). The V end was cut by 5 bases, the J end by 3 bases, with 11 bases between. CDR3 length: 14 residues. CDR3 region: CASSFYPANQPQHF. The CDR3 DNA follows: TGTGCCAGTAGTTTTTATCCTGCCAATCAGCCCCAGCATTTT.

J is TRBJ2-3 and V is TRBV7-6; D ambiguous. CDR1 is SGHVS and CDR2 is FNYEAQ in the germline V gene. With 0 bases removed from V and 3 bases from J, the gap between germline ends came to 10 bases. The CDR3 loop spans 15 amino acids. Here the CDR3 reads CASSLAYAGTDTQYF. DNA for the CDR3: TGTGCCAGCAGCTTAGCGTATGCAGGTACAGATACGCAGTATTTT.

The chain links TRBV27 to TRBJ2-7; 8 bases agree with TRBD1. V lost 0 bases, J lost 3 bases, and 4 bases stayed unmatched. This CDR3 is 15 amino acids long. Germline CDR1 reads MNHEY; CDR2 reads SMNVEV (reference sequence). As DNA, the CDR3 is TGTGCCAGCAGTTTATCGCCACAGGGGGGCTACGAGCAGTACTTC. Protein sequence: CASSLSPQGGYEQYF.

This clone appeared a single time. The chain recombines TRBV18 with TRBJ2-7, with D maybe TRBD2 (5 bases). Trimming shortened V by 4 bases and J by 7 bases, and 17 bases separated the two germline ends. The CDR3 spans 14 residues. The germline CDR1 and CDR2 sequences are KGHSH and LQKENI. The CDR3 loop reads CASSRESGFNEQYF. The CDR3 DNA sequence: TGTGCCAGCTCACGCGAATCGGGATTTAATGAGCAGTACTTC.

This clone has only a few counts. The rearrangement joins TRBV4-2 to TRBJ1-5; the match to TRBD1 covers 7 bases. This CDR3 has 15 amino acids. V shed 1 base, J shed 5 bases, and the junction held 5 bases outside the gene matches. Germline CDR1 is LGHNA and CDR2 is YNFKEQ. This CDR3 is CASSQVGQGDQPQHF. DNA of the CDR3: TGTGCCAGCAGCCAAGTTGGGCAGGGGGATCAGCCCCAGCATTTT.

The chain joins TRBV29-1 to TRBJ2-2; D may be TRBD2 (5 bases). Germline V lookup: CDR1 SQVTM, CDR2 ANQGSEA. The CDR3 length is 10 residues. The germline V and J ends were trimmed by 6 bases and 7 bases, with 6 bases remaining between them. The CDR3 here is CSVRDGELFF. The CDR3 DNA is TGCAGCGTCCGGGACGGGGAGCTGTTTTTT.

The chain recombines TRBV7-9 with TRBJ2-7, with D unclear. This CDR3 region has 13 residues. The germline CDR1 and CDR2 sequences are SEHNR and FQNEAQ (reference sequence). Trimming took 3 bases from V and 4 from J, leaving 10 bases between them. The CDR3 is CASSFLGWYEQYF. As DNA, the CDR3 is TGTGCCAGCAGCTTCCTGGGTTGGTACGAGCAGTACTTC. Based on the CDR3 plus reference TRBV7-9 and TRBJ2-7, the full variable domain is DTGVSQNPRHKITKRGQNVTFRCDPISEHNRLYWYRQTLGQGPEFLTYFQNEAQLEKSRLLSDRFSAERPKGSFSTLEIQRTEQGDSAMYLCASSFLGWYEQYFGPGTRLTVT.

This chain links TRBV10-3 with TRBJ1-1, with 7 bases matching TRBD1. Germline CDR1 is ENHRY and CDR2 is SYGVKD. Losses at the gene ends were 7 bases for V and 3 bases for J; bases not matched to a gene: 5. This CDR3 has 13 amino acids. The CDR3 loop reads CAITADRHTEAFF. CDR3 sequence (DNA): TGTGCCATCACCGCGGACAGGCACACTGAAGCTTTCTTT.

The rearrangement uses TRBV28 and TRBJ2-7; TRBD1 might be the D (6 bases). Germline V gene sequence: CDR1 MDHEN, CDR2 SYDVKM. V lost 2 bases and J lost 3, with 11 bases in between. CDR3 length equals 14 residues. The CDR3 nucleotides read TGTGCCAGCAGTTTACCAGGGGCCCTCTACGAGCAGTACTTC. It specifies CASSLPGALYEQYF. The entire variable domain, with the rest obtained from reference TRBV28 and TRBJ2-7, is as follows: DVKVTQSSRYLVKRTGEKVFLECVQDMDHENMFWYRQDPGLGLRLIYFSYDVKMKEKGDIPEGYSVSREKKERFSLILESASTNQTSMYLCASSLPGALYEQYFGPGTRLTVT.

The V and J genes are TRBV2 and TRBJ2-5; D is possibly TRBD2 (6 bases). There are 14 residues in the CDR3. The V and J ends lost 8 bases and 1 base respectively, with 14 bases between them. Per the germline V gene, CDR1 is SNHLY and CDR2 is FYNNEI. The CDR3 DNA sequence: TGTGCCAGCGAACCACGGGACTCCCAAGAGACCCAGTACTTC. Amino acid sequence: CASEPRDSQETQYF.

The chain uses TRBV11-3 and TRBJ2-7, with D possibly TRBD1 on 6 matching bases. Germline-derived CDR1 and CDR2 are SGHNT and YENEEA. Trimming took 2 bases from V and 2 from J, leaving 13 bases between them. The CDR3 extends over 15 amino acids. CDR3 region: CASSLQPGQTYEQYF. The CDR3 bases are TGTGCCAGCAGCTTACAACCGGGACAAACCTACGAGCAGTACTTC.

This clone was seen just once. The chain links TRBV5-1 to TRBJ2-7; D is unresolved. The germline V gene has CDR1 SGHRS and CDR2 YFSETQ. The CDR3 runs to 14 residues. Trimming removed 2 bases from V and 2 bases from J, with 11 bases in between. CDR3 amino acids: CASSFDKSTYEQYF. The CDR3, as DNA: TGCGCCAGCAGCTTCGACAAGAGCACCTACGAGCAGTACTTC.